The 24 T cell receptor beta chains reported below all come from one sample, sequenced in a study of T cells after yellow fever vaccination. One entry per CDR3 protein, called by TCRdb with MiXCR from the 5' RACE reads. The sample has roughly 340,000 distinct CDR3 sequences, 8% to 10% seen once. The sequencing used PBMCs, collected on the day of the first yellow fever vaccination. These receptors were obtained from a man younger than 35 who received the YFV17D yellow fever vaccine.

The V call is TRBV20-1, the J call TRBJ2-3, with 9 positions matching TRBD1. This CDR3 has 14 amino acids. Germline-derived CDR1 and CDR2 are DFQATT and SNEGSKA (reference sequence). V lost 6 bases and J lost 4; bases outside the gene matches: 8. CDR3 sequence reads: CSAEPGQGPDTQYF. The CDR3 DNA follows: TGCAGTGCAGAACCGGGACAGGGCCCAGATACGCAGTATTTT.

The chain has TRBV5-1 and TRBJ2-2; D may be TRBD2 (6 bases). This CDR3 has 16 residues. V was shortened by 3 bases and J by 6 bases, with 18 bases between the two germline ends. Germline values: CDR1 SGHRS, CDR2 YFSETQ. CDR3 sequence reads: CASSSHPGVIAGELFF. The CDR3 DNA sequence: TGCGCCAGCAGCTCTCACCCGGGGGTGATCGCCGGGGAGCTGTTTTTT.

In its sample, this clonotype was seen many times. The DNA of the CDR3 is TGTGCCAGCAGCATGATTACGTCCGGGACCTACGAGCAGTACTTC. This codes for CASSMITSGTYEQYF. The V gene is TRBV5-5, the J gene TRBJ2-7; weak D call: TRBD2 (5 bases). Germline CDR1 is SGHKS and CDR2 is YYEKEE (reference sequence). The CDR3 length is 15 residues. V shed 4 bases and J shed 2 bases, with 16 bases lying between them.

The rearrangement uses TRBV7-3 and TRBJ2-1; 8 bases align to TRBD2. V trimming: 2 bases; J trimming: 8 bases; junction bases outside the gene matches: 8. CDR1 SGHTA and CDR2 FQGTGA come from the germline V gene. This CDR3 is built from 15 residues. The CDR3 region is CASSLWGLVNDEQFF. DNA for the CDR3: TGTGCCAGCAGCTTATGGGGACTAGTTAACGATGAGCAGTTCTTC.

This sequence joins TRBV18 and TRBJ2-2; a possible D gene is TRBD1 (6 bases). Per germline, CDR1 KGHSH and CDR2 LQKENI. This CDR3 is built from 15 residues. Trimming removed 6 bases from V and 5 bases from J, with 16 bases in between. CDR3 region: CASSPGQPSTGELFF. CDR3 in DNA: TGTGCCAGCTCCCCAGGACAGCCCTCAACCGGGGAGCTGTTTTTT.

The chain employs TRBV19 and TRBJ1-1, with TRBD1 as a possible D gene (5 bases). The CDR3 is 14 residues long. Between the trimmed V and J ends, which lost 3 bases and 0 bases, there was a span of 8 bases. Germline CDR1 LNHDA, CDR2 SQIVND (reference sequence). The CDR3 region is CASSMGRLNTEAFF. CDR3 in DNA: TGTGCCAGTAGTATGGGACGGCTGAACACTGAAGCTTTCTTT.

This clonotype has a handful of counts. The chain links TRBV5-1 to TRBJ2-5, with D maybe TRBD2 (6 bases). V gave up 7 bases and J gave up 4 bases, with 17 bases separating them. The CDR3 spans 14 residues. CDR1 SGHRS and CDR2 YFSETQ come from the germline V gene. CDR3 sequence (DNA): TGCGCCAGCCGAGTAGCGGACGGGAGAGAGACCCAGTACTTC. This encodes CASRVADGRETQYF.

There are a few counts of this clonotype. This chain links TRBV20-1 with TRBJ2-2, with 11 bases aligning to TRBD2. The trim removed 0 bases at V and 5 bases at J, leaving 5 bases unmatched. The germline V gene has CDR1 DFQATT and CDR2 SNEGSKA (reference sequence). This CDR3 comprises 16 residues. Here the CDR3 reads CSARDRLAGGTGELFF. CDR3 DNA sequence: TGCAGTGCTAGAGATCGCCTAGCGGGGGGTACCGGGGAGCTGTTTTTT.

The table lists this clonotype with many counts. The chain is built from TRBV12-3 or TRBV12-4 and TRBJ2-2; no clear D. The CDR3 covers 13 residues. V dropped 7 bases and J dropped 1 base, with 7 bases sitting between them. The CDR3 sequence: CASMTVNTGELFF. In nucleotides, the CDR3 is TGTGCCAGCATGACGGTGAACACCGGGGAGCTGTTTTTT.

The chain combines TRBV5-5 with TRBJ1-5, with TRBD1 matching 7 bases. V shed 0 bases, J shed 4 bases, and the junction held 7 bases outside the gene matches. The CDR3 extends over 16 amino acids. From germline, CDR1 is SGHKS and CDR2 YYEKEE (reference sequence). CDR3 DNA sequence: TGTGCCAGCAGCTTGGTATGGGACAGTAAGAATCAGCCCCAGCATTTT. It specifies CASSLVWDSKNQPQHF.

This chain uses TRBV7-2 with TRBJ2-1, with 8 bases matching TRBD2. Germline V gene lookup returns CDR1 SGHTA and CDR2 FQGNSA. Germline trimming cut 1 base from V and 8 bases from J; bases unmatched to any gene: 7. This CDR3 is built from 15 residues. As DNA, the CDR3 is TGTGCCAGCAGCTTAGACGGGGGGGCTTGGGATGAGCAGTTCTTC. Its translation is CASSLDGGAWDEQFF.

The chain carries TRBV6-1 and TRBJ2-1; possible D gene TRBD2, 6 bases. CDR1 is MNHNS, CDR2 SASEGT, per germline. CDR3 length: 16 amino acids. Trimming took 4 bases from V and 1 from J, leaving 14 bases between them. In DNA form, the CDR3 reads TGTGCCAGCAGTGTCGATGTGGGGGGATCCTACAATGAGCAGTTCTTC. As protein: CASSVDVGGSYNEQFF.

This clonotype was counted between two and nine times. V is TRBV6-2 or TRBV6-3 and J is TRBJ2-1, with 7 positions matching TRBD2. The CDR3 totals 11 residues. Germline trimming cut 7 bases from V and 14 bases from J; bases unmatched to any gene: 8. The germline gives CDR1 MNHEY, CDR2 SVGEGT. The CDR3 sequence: CASTAGAEKFF. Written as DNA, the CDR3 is TGTGCCAGCACCGCGGGAGCAGAGAAGTTCTTC.

This CDR3 is CASSVTGTGTQYF. CDR3 bases: TGTGCCAGCAGCGTGACCGGGACAGGGACGCAGTATTTT. V gene TRBV9 combines with J gene TRBJ2-3; TRBD1 matches 9 bases. The CDR3 is 13 amino acids. Germline V gene data show CDR1 as SGDLS and CDR2 as YYNGEE. Losses at the gene ends were 2 bases for V and 9 bases for J; bases not matched to a gene: 4. The variable domain in full, with the rest retrieved from reference TRBV9 and TRBJ2-3, is DSGVTQTPKHLITATGQRVTLRCSPRSGDLSVYWYQQSLDQGLQFLIQYYNGEERAKGNILERFSAQQFPDLHSELNLSSLELGDSALYFCASSVTGTGTQYFGPGTRLTVL.

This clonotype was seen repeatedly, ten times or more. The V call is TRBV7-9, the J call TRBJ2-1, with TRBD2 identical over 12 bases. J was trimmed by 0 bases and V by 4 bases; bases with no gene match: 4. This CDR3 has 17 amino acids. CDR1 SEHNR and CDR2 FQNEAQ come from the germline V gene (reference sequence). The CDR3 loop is CASSSGLAGLSYNEQFF. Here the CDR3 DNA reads TGTGCCAGCAGCTCCGGACTAGCGGGGCTCTCCTACAATGAGCAGTTCTTC.

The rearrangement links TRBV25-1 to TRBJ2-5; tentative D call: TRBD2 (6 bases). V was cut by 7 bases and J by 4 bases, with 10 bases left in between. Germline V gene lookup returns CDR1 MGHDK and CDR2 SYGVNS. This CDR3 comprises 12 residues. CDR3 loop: CASTWGGETQYF. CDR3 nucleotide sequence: TGTGCCAGCACATGGGGAGGAGAGACCCAGTACTTC. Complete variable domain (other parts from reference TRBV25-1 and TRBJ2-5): EADIYQTPRYLVIGTGKKITLECSQTMGHDKMYWYQQDPGMELHLIHYSYGVNSTEKGDLSSESTVSRIRTEHFPLTLESARPSHTSQYLCASTWGGETQYFGPGTRLLVL.

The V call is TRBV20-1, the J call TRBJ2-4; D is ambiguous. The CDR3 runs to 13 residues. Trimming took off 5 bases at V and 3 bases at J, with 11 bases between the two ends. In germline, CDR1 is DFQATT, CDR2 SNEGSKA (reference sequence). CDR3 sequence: CSAGALVKNIQYF. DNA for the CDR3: TGCAGTGCTGGAGCGTTAGTCAAAAACATTCAGTACTTC.

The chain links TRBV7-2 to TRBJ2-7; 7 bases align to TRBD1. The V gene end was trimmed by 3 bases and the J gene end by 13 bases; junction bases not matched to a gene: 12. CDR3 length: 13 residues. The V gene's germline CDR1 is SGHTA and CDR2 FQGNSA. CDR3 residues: CASSFSYRDSLYV. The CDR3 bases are TGTGCCAGCAGCTTCTCTTATCGGGACAGCCTTTACGTC.

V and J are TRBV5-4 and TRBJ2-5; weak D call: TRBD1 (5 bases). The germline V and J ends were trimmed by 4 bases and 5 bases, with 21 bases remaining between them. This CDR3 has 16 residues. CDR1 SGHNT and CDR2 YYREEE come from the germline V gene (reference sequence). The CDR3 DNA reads TGTGCCAGCAGCAAACCTGGGGCCACGAACGCGGAGACCCAGTACTTC. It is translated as CASSKPGATNAETQYF. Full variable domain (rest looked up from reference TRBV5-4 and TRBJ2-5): ETGVTQSPTHLIKTRGQQVTLRCSSQSGHNTVSWYQQALGQGPQFIFQYYREEENGRGNFPPRFSGLQFPNYSSELNVNALELDDSALYLCASSKPGATNAETQYFGPGTRLLVL.

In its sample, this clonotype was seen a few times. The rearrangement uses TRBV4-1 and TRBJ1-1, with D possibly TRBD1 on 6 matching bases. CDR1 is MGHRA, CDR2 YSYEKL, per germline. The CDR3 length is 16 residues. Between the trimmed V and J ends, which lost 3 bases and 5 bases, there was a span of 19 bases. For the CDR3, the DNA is TGCGCCAGCAGCCATGCCCAGGGGCCGCTGGGGACTGAAGCTTTCTTT. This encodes CASSHAQGPLGTEAFF.

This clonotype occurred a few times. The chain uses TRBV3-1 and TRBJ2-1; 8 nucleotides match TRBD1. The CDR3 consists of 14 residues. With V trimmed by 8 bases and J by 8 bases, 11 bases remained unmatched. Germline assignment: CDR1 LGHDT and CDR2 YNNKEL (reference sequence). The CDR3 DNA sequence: TGTGCCAGCGAACAAGGACAGGGCATCCATGAGCAGTTCTTC. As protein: CASEQGQGIHEQFF.

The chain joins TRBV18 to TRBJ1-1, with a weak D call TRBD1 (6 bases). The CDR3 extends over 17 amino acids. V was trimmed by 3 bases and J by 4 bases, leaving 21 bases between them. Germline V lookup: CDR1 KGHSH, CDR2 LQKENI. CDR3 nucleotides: TGTGCCAGCTCACCTTTCGACCAGGGGTTTGGGAGCACTGAAGCTTTCTTT. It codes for CASSPFDQGFGSTEAFF.

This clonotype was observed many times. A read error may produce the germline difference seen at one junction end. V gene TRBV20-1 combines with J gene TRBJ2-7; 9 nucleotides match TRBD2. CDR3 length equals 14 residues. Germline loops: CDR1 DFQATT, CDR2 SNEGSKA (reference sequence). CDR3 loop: CSARELAGSYEQYF. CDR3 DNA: TGCAGTGCTCGAGAACTAGCGGGCTCCTACGAGCAGTACTTC.

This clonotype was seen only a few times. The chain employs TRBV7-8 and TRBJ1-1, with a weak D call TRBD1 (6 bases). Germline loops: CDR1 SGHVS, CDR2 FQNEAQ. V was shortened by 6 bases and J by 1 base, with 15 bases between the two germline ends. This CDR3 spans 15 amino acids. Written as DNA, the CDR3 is TGTGCCAGCAGTCAATACAGGGTTGGGAACACTGAAGCTTTCTTT. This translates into CASSQYRVGNTEAFF.